These 29 T cell receptor beta chains came from one sample sequenced in a study of T cell repertoires in cytomegalovirus infection. These TCRs' antigens remain unknown. One entry per CDR3 protein, called by TCRdb with MiXCR from the reads. The sample lists under 150,000 distinct CDR3 sequences, over 25% occurring once. The sample was CD8+ T cells from cultured PBMCs, taken from culture after CMV antigen stimulation. Every receptor here comes from a human donor in good health (CMV status not recorded). Some clones in this sample may be carry-over from other donors' samples.

The chain carries TRBV19 and TRBJ2-3; 9 nucleotides agree with TRBD1. Losses at the gene ends were 8 bases for V and 1 base for J; bases not matched to a gene: 7. CDR1 and CDR2 from the germline V gene are LNHDA and SQIVND (reference sequence). The CDR3 loop spans 15 amino acids. Here the CDR3 reads CASSTGGVRTDTQYF. The CDR3 DNA reads TGTGCCAGTTCCACAGGGGGCGTCCGCACAGATACGCAGTATTTT.

This sequence joins TRBV6-5 and TRBJ2-7, with D perhaps matching TRBD1 or TRBD2 (6 bases each). The CDR3 runs to 15 residues. CDR1 is MNHEY, CDR2 SVGAGI, per germline. V shed 3 bases and J shed 1 base, with 13 bases lying between them. CDR3 in DNA: TGTGCCAGCAGTTATTTGGAGGGGGGATCCTACGAGCAGTACTTC. It codes for CASSYLEGGSYEQYF.

A few counts support this clonotype. The chain couples TRBV7-9 to TRBJ1-5, with TRBD1 matching over 7 bases. CDR1 and CDR2 from the germline V gene are SEHNR and FQNEAQ (reference sequence). CDR3 length: 14 residues. Losses at the gene ends were 1 base for V and 5 bases for J; bases not matched to a gene: 2. CDR3 sequence reads: CASSLGQGHQPQHF. Here the CDR3 DNA reads TGTGCCAGCAGCTTAGGACAGGGTCATCAGCCCCAGCATTTT.

The chain is built from TRBV25-1 and TRBJ2-5; 10 bases align to TRBD2. Trimming took 1 base from V and 5 from J; bases not matched to a gene: 4. From germline, CDR1 is MGHDK and CDR2 SYGVNS. The CDR3 runs to 15 residues. The CDR3 is CASSELGLARETQYF. DNA for the CDR3: TGTGCCAGCAGTGAATTGGGACTAGCGAGGGAGACCCAGTACTTC.

This clonotype was seen more than once but under ten times. The genes are TRBV11-1 and TRBJ2-1; D tentatively reads TRBD1 or TRBD2 (6 bases each). Germline CDR1 is SGHAT and CDR2 is FQDESV (reference sequence). This CDR3 is 17 amino acids long. V dropped 5 bases and J dropped 3 bases, with 20 bases sitting between them. The CDR3 protein is CASSTWLVGGDYNEQFF. CDR3 DNA: TGTGCCAGCAGCACCTGGCTCGTCGGGGGCGACTACAATGAGCAGTTCTTC.

In its sample, this clonotype was seen a few times. The genes are TRBV12-3 or TRBV12-4 and TRBJ2-4, with 13 nucleotides matching TRBD2. This CDR3 has 16 amino acids. V lost 4 bases, J lost 2 bases, and 2 bases stayed unmatched. As DNA, the CDR3 is TGTGCCAGCAGTTGGGGACTAGCGGGGCCCAAAAACATTCAGTACTTC. It is translated as CASSWGLAGPKNIQYF.

The chain joins TRBV6-2 or TRBV6-3 to TRBJ2-7; weak D call: TRBD2 (6 bases). Trimming took off 5 bases at V and 3 bases at J, with 11 bases between the two ends. The CDR3 is made up of 13 amino acids. Germline CDR1 and CDR2: MNHEY and SVGEGT. The CDR3 region has the DNA TGTGCCAGCAGTCAAACGGGACTCTACGAGCAGTACTTC. This encodes CASSQTGLYEQYF.

This clonotype was detected many times. This rearrangement joins TRBV28 to TRBJ1-1, with 10 bases matching TRBD1. The ends lost 0 bases at V and 1 base at J; junction bases unmatched: 2. Germline CDR1 reads MDHEN; CDR2 reads SYDVKM. This CDR3 is 16 amino acids long. CDR3 residues: CASSLWGQGTNTEAFF. The CDR3 bases are TGTGCCAGCAGTTTATGGGGACAGGGGACGAACACTGAAGCTTTCTTT.

The chain couples TRBV19 to TRBJ2-5, with D possibly being TRBD2 (5 bases). Trimming shortened V by 1 base and J by 3 bases, and 9 bases separated the two germline ends. CDR1 is LNHDA and CDR2 is SQIVND in the germline V gene (reference sequence). The CDR3 runs 14 residues. CDR3 sequence reads: CASSIGSGEETQYF. The CDR3 region has the DNA TGTGCCAGTAGTATAGGTTCCGGGGAAGAGACCCAGTACTTC.

This clonotype was seen a handful of times. This chain joins TRBV5-4 and TRBJ1-6, with 11 bases identical to TRBD1. Germline CDR1 reads SGHNT; CDR2 reads YYREEE (reference sequence). The CDR3 runs 17 residues. The V and J ends lost 2 bases and 2 bases, in that order; junction bases with no gene match: 3. In DNA, the CDR3 is TGTGCCAGCAGCTTCGGGACAGGGGGTACCTATAATTCACCCCTCCACTTT. Amino acid sequence: CASSFGTGGTYNSPLHF. The full variable domain, completed using reference TRBV5-4 and TRBJ1-6, is ETGVTQSPTHLIKTRGQQVTLRCSSQSGHNTVSWYQQALGQGPQFIFQYYREEENGRGNFPPRFSGLQFPNYSSELNVNALELDDSALYLCASSFGTGGTYNSPLHFGNGTRLTVT.

The gene calls are TRBV11-2 and TRBJ1-3; D gene ambiguous. The ends were cut back, 1 base at V and 2 bases at J, with 9 bases in the middle. The V gene's germline CDR1 is SGHAT and CDR2 FQNNGV. This CDR3 comprises 15 residues. The CDR3: CASSLAPGTGNTIYF. Written as DNA, the CDR3 is TGTGCCAGCAGCTTAGCCCCGGGGACTGGAAACACCATATATTTT.

This clonotype was seen once. The chain is built from TRBV6-6 and TRBJ2-3, with D tentatively TRBD2 (6 bases). The V gene's germline CDR1 is MNHNY and CDR2 SVGAGI (reference sequence). The CDR3 is 15 residues long. Deletions cut 2 bases from V and 6 bases from J, with 15 bases between. The CDR3, as DNA: TGTGCCAGCAGTTACATTCGGGAGCGGTATGATACGCAGTATTTT. Translating gives CASSYIRERYDTQYF.

This clonotype was observed a handful of times. The CDR3: CASNTDRGYNQPQHF. CDR3 nucleotide sequence: TGTGCCAGCAATACCGACAGGGGTTACAATCAGCCCCAGCATTTT. The V and J genes are TRBV12-3 or TRBV12-4 and TRBJ1-5, with 8 bases matching TRBD1. The CDR3 is 15 amino acids. J was trimmed by 3 bases and V by 7 bases; bases with no gene match: 8.

In its sample, this clonotype was seen many times. CDR3 nucleotide sequence: TGCAGTGCTCCGGGCAGGCAGGGCGGATTTTACGAGCAGTACTTC. It translates to CSAPGRQGGFYEQYF. The chain links TRBV20-1 to TRBJ2-7, with D tentatively TRBD1 (5 bases). The CDR3 spans 15 residues. Germline assignment: CDR1 DFQATT and CDR2 SNEGSKA (reference sequence). Trimming pared 5 bases from V and 4 bases from J, leaving 21 bases between.

The chain uses TRBV13 and TRBJ1-1; 7 nucleotides line up with TRBD1. From germline, CDR1 is PRHDT and CDR2 FYEKMQ (reference sequence). V lost 4 bases, J lost 10 bases, and 3 bases stayed unmatched. The CDR3 contains 11 residues. CDR3 region: CASSSTGVAFF. DNA for the CDR3: TGTGCCAGCAGCTCCACAGGGGTAGCTTTCTTT.

The chain links TRBV7-3 to TRBJ2-3; possibly TRBD1 or TRBD2 for D (6 bases each). Trimming stripped 5 bases from V and 6 bases from J, with 21 bases between. CDR1 and CDR2 from the germline V gene are SGHTA and FQGTGA. The CDR3 is made up of 16 amino acids. The CDR3 reads CASSGGRTTAPDTQYF. The DNA of the CDR3 is TGTGCCAGCAGCGGGGGGCGGACCACTGCGCCTGATACGCAGTATTTT.

The table lists this clonotype with a few counts. The chain is built from TRBV7-6 and TRBJ2-3; D gene uncertain. The CDR3 is 16 amino acids. V gave up 4 bases and J gave up 0 bases, with 14 bases separating them. From germline, CDR1 is SGHVS and CDR2 FNYEAQ. The CDR3 DNA follows: TGTGCCAGCAGCTCTCGAGACACTTGGAGCACAGATACGCAGTATTTT. It yields the protein CASSSRDTWSTDTQYF.

This clonotype was recorded many times. The CDR3 loop reads CASSWEGSEQFF. DNA for the CDR3: TGTGCCAGCAGTTGGGAAGGGAGTGAGCAGTTCTTC. The chain joins TRBV7-2 to TRBJ2-1, with a tentative D call TRBD2 (5 bases). From germline, CDR1 is SGHTA and CDR2 FQGNSA. Between the trimmed V and J ends, which lost 6 bases and 9 bases, there was a span of 12 bases. CDR3 size: 12 residues.

The table lists this clonotype with many counts. The V call is TRBV7-2, the J call TRBJ2-6, with a possible D match to TRBD2 (5 bases). V lost 0 bases and J 0 bases, leaving 6 bases between the germline ends. Germline CDR1 SGHTA, CDR2 FQGNSA. The CDR3 spans 16 residues. CDR3 in amino acids: CASSLALASGANVLTF. CDR3 DNA sequence: TGTGCCAGCAGCTTAGCGCTAGCCTCTGGGGCCAACGTCCTGACTTTC.

This clonotype has just a few counts. The chain links TRBV7-6 to TRBJ1-3; 10 bases are a match to TRBD1. V trimming: 5 bases; J trimming: 4 bases; junction bases outside the gene matches: 8. Germline values: CDR1 SGHVS, CDR2 FNYEAQ. The length of the CDR3 is 16 residues. The CDR3 coding sequence is TGTGCCAGCAGCCCCGACAGGGGGCGATTCGGAAACACCATATATTTT. Translating gives CASSPDRGRFGNTIYF.

This clonotype was detected a few times. This chain joins TRBV11-2 and TRBJ2-1, with D tentatively TRBD2 (6 bases). The CDR3 contains 15 residues. Per the germline V gene, CDR1 is SGHAT and CDR2 is FQNNGV. Trimming cost V 2 bases and J 0 bases, with 8 bases left between them. CDR3 in DNA: TGTGCCAGCAGCTTACTCGGGGGCTCCTACAATGAGCAGTTCTTC. Its protein product is CASSLLGGSYNEQFF.

This clonotype was seen a handful of times. This chain connects TRBV7-9 to TRBJ2-1; 9 nucleotides line up with TRBD1. After removal of 2 bases from V and 7 bases from J, the junction contained 12 bases not matched to a gene. Germline V lookup: CDR1 SEHNR, CDR2 FQNEAQ (reference sequence). The CDR3 sequence is 17 residues long. The CDR3 coding sequence is TGTGCCAGCAGCTTATGGGGGCCGGACAGGGGTAGGAATGAGCAGTTCTTC. It yields the protein CASSLWGPDRGRNEQFF.

This clonotype was seen more than once but under ten times. This CDR3 is CASTPGVSYNEQFF. The DNA for the CDR3 is TGTGCCAGCACCCCAGGGGTTTCCTACAATGAGCAGTTCTTC. The V gene is TRBV6-5, the J gene TRBJ2-1, with D tentatively TRBD1 (6 bases). Germline V gene lookup returns CDR1 MNHEY and CDR2 SVGAGI. The CDR3 has 14 amino acids. V was cut by 7 bases and J by 1 base, with 11 bases left in between.

The sample holds a few counts of this clonotype. The chain is built from TRBV27 and TRBJ1-2; D is perhaps TRBD1 (6 bases). Between the trimmed V and J ends, which lost 5 bases and 5 bases, there was a span of 15 bases. In germline, CDR1 is MNHEY, CDR2 SMNVEV (reference sequence). The CDR3 consists of 14 residues. As DNA, the CDR3 is TGTGCCAGCAGTCCCCGGGGCAGGGGATATGGCTACACCTTC. Amino acid sequence: CASSPRGRGYGYTF.

J is TRBJ1-1 and V is TRBV5-6; the D gene is possibly TRBD1 (6 bases). Germline CDR1 and CDR2: SGHDT and YYEEEE. V was shortened by 1 base and J by 1 base, with 11 bases between the two germline ends. This CDR3 comprises 15 residues. CDR3 in amino acids: CASSLMGAQNTEAFF. CDR3 in DNA: TGTGCCAGCAGCTTGATGGGGGCCCAGAACACTGAAGCTTTCTTT.

V is TRBV12-3 or TRBV12-4 and J is TRBJ2-5; 14 bases match TRBD2. The V and J ends lost 2 bases and 5 bases, in that order; junction bases with no gene match: 16. The CDR3 has 20 amino acids. CDR3 protein: CASSLTFGLAGGITSETQYF. The CDR3 nucleotides read TGTGCCAGCAGTTTAACCTTTGGACTAGCGGGGGGAATCACGTCGGAGACCCAGTACTTC.

The chain carries TRBV9 and TRBJ1-3; D perhaps matches TRBD1 (5 bases). The CDR3 sequence is 15 residues long. CDR1 and CDR2 (germline): SGDLS, YYNGEE. Between the trimmed V and J ends, which lost 0 bases and 2 bases, there was a span of 9 bases. CDR3 protein: CASSVGNRPGNTIYF. In DNA, the CDR3 is TGTGCCAGCAGCGTAGGAAACAGGCCTGGAAACACCATATATTTT.

This clonotype has a single count. The chain recombines TRBV27 with TRBJ2-7; possibly TRBD2 for D (5 bases). Trimming removed 4 bases from V and 6 bases from J, with 25 bases in between. The germline V gene encodes CDR1 MNHEY and CDR2 SMNVEV (reference sequence). CDR3 length equals 17 residues. CDR3 region: CASSSEASKAPLGEQYF. DNA of the CDR3: TGTGCCAGCAGTTCCGAGGCTAGCAAAGCCCCTCTAGGCGAGCAGTACTTC.

The table lists this clonotype with a few counts. The rearrangement links TRBV3-1 to TRBJ2-5; D not resolved. Per germline, CDR1 LGHDT and CDR2 YNNKEL (reference sequence). This CDR3 comprises 14 residues. The V gene lost 1 base and the J gene lost 5 bases, with 11 bases spanning the gap. Here the CDR3 reads CASSQVLGSETQYF. The CDR3 DNA sequence: TGTGCCAGCAGCCAAGTCTTAGGTTCGGAGACCCAGTACTTC.